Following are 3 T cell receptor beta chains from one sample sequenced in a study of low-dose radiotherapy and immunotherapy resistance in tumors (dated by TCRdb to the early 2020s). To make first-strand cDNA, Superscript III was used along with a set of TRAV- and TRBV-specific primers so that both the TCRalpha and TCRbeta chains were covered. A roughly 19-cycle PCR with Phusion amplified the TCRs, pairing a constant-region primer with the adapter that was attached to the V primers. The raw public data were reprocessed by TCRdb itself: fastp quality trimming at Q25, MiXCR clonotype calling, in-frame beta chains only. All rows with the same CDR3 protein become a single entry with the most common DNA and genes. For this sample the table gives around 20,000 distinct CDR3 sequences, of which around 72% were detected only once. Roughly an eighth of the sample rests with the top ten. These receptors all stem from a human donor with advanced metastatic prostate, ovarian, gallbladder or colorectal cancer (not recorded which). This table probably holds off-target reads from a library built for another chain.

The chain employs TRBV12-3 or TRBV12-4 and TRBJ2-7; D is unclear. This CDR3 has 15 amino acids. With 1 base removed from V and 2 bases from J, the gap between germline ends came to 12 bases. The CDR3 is CASSLGLLGTYEQYF. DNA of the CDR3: TGTGCCAGCAGTTTAGGACTCCTAGGGACCTACGAGCAGTACTTC.

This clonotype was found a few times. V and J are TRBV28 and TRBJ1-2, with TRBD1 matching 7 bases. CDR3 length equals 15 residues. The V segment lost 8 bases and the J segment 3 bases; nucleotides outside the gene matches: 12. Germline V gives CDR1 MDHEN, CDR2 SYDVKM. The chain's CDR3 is CASDSPGRGDYGYTF. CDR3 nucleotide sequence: TGTGCCAGCGACTCCCCGGGCAGGGGGGACTATGGCTACACCTTC.

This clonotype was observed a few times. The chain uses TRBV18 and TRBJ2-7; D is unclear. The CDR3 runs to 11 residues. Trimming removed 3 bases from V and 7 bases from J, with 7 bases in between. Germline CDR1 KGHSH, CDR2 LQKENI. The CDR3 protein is CASSPSLEQYF. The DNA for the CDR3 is TGTGCCAGCTCACCTAGCCTGGAGCAGTACTTC. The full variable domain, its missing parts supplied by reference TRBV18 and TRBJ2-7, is NAGVMQNPRHLVRRRGQEARLRCSPMKGHSHVYWYRQLPEEGLKFMVYLQKENIIDESGMPKERFSAEFPKEGPSILRIQQVVRGDSAAYFCASSPSLEQYFGPGTRLTVT.